This TCR beta chain stems from a study of human T cells and chemical hapten exposure. Overall study: Alopecia areata, totalis or universalis affected patients, mainly female.

The V and J ends lost 3 bases and 5 bases respectively, with 8 bases between them. CDR3 length: 12 residues. The V gene's germline CDR1 is LGHDT and CDR2 YNNKEL (reference sequence). As to time point: patch test 3, about 24 weeks after DPC sensitization. The treatment was: therapeutic diphenylcyclopropenone sensitization with weekly scalp DPC. Blood was drawn before each patch test was applied. This clonotype was detected ten times or more. Its antigen is not identified. Study-wide findings and caveats: Compared to controls, expanded TCRs made significantly more large clusters of similar CDR3s.

TCRdb ran MiXCR on the RACE reads and lists one entry per CDR3 protein. The profile shows about 120,000 distinct CDR3 sequences, 11% of them singletons. The TCR comes from a woman aged 50 to 60 with alopecia areata. Some clones in this sample may be carry-over from other donors' samples. Sequencing was performed on whole blood, taken in connection with sensitization to the hapten diphenylcyclopropenone (DPC). The chain links TRBV3-1 to TRBJ2-7; no firm D call. The CDR3 DNA is TGTGCCAGCAGCCAGACTGCGAACGAGCAGTACTTC. It specifies CASSQTANEQYF.